The rows below give T cell receptor beta chains drawn from one sample of a study of a mutant IDH1 vaccine in newly diagnosed glioma. TCRdb's copy holds only in-frame clones and misses some; the assay was immunoSEQ multiplex PCR. The sample shows more than 55,000 clones, approximately 86% of them seen only once. No antigen has been assigned to these receptors. The source was PBMCs, collected from a glioma patient whose treatment included an IDH1 peptide vaccine. These receptor sequences come from a woman younger than 30 with glioma. Some clones in this sample may be carry-over from other donors' samples. Both conserved end residues are part of each CDR3. The D gene is left open where the match is weak. Clone size is given for some rows only: seen once, a few or many times, or a class if the clone is expanded.

clone_size j_call v_call d_call cdr3_nt cdr3_aa
NA TRBJ2-2 TRBV6-6 NA TGTGCCAGCAGTTATCCTCCTGGGGGGCCAGTCGGGGAGCTGTTTTTT CASSYPPGGPVGELFF
NA TRBJ1-1 TRBV4-3 NA TGCGCCAGCAGCCAGCTCCTGCCGGTGAACACTGAAGCTTTCTTT CASSQLLPVNTEAFF
NA TRBJ2-3 TRBV29-1 NA TGCAGCGCCAGAATAGTCTCTGCCTCCGTTAGCACAGATACGCAGTATTTT CSARIVSASVSTDTQYF
NA TRBJ2-7 TRBV29-1 NA TGCAGCGTTGAAATTATGGAGGCTCGTTCCTACGAGCAGTACTTC CSVEIMEARSYEQYF
NA TRBJ1-2 TRBV10-3 NA TGTGCCATCAGTGAGGCGGAGGGTGTCGGTGGCTACACCTTC CAISEAEGVGGYTF
NA TRBJ2-5 TRBV14 NA TGTGCCAGCAGCCAAGATTTCCGGGAGACCCAGTACTTC CASSQDFRETQYF
once TRBJ1-1 TRBV6-6 NA TGTGCCAGCAGACTCATCCCCGAAGCTTTCTTT CASRLIPEAFF
few TRBJ1-1 TRBV25-1 TRBD1 TGTGCCAGCAGTGAGGGACAGGGCGGGGGCACTGAAGCTTTCTTT CASSEGQGGGTEAFF
NA TRBJ1-1 TRBV14 NA TGTGCCAGCCGCGGACCCCCGGGTACTGAAGCTTTCTTT CASRGPPGTEAFF
NA TRBJ1-5 TRBV5-6 TRBD1 TGTGCCAGCAGCTTGTTCACACAGGGGGTTTATCAGCCCCAGCATTTT CASSLFTQGVYQPQHF
NA TRBJ2-2 TRBV5-4 NA TGTGCCAGCAGCTCCCTCGGGGGGCTGGACACCGGGGAGCTGTTTTTT CASSSLGGLDTGELFF
once TRBJ1-2 TRBV2 TRBD1 TGTGCCAGCAGATCCGCAGGGGGCGCGTTCTATGGCTACACCTTC CASRSAGGAFYGYTF
NA TRBJ2-1 TRBV19 NA TGTGCCAGTAGTATTGGGGCCAATGAGCAGTTCTTC CASSIGANEQFF
NA TRBJ1-1 TRBV5-1 NA TGCGCCAGCAGCCCGGGAGGGGGGCTAGGTAATGAAGCTTTCTTT CASSPGGGLGNEAFF
NA TRBJ1-2 TRBV10-3 TRBD1 TGTGCCATCAGTGAGTCGAGAGACAGGGATATATCGGGGGGCTACACCTTC CAISESRDRDISGGYTF
NA TRBJ1-1 TRBV6-5 NA TGTGCCAGCAGTTACTCCGTTAACACTGAAGCTTTCTTT CASSYSVNTEAFF
NA TRBJ2-2 TRBV12-5 NA TGTGCTAGTGGTTTGGGGAGCAAAAACACCGGGGAGCTGTTTTTT CASGLGSKNTGELFF
NA TRBJ2-1 TRBV4-2 TRBD2 TGTGCCAGCAGCCAAGCGGGAGGCCCCTACAATGAGCAGTTCTTC CASSQAGGPYNEQFF
NA TRBJ1-5 TRBV19 NA TGTGCCAGTAGTATGGGAAGCAATCAGCCCCAGCATTTT CASSMGSNQPQHF
NA TRBJ1-2 TRBV30 TRBD1 TGTGCCTGGAGTGGGGGGACAGGGGGAAATGGCTACACCTTC CAWSGGTGGNGYTF
NA TRBJ2-2 TRBV27 NA TGTGCCAGCAGTTTTGGAGCCCGGGGGTCCGGGGAGCTGTTTTTT CASSFGARGSGELFF
NA TRBJ1-4 TRBV2 TRBD1 TGTGCCAGCAGTGAGGTACAGGGGGCCTCAACTAATGAAAAACTGTTTTTT CASSEVQGASTNEKLFF
few TRBJ1-2 TRBV29-1 TRBD1 TGCAGCGCATCAGGGGGCCCCAACTATGGCTACACCTTC CSASGGPNYGYTF
once TRBJ2-4 TRBV6-5 NA TGTGCCAGCAGTTACTTCGCGGGGGCGGCCAAAAACATTCAGTACTTC CASSYFAGAAKNIQYF
NA TRBJ1-1 TRBV30 NA TGTGCCTGGAGTGTAGGGGTACTAACTGAAGCTTTCTTT CAWSVGVLTEAFF
once TRBJ1-1 TRBV7-2 NA TGTGCCAGCAGCTTAGATGCGCCACCGCTCAACACTGAAGCTTTCTTT CASSLDAPPLNTEAFF
NA TRBJ2-2 TRBV5-1 NA TGCGCCAGCGGAGCGCCCGGGGAGCTGTTTTTT CASGAPGELFF
NA TRBJ1-2 TRBV6-5 NA TGTGCCAGCAGTTATGGGTTAGGGTATGGCTACACCTTC CASSYGLGYGYTF
NA TRBJ1-2 TRBV7-3 NA TGTGCCAGCAGCTTAATCGGGGGGTACGGCTACACCTTC CASSLIGGYGYTF
few TRBJ1-2 TRBV5-1 TRBD1 TGCGCCAGCAGCTGGGGACAGGGGAGCGAGGGCTACACCTTC CASSWGQGSEGYTF
NA TRBJ2-3 TRBV9 TRBD2 TGTGCCAGCAGCCCTCGGCTAGCGGGAGAGGATACGCAGTATTTT CASSPRLAGEDTQYF
NA TRBJ1-5 TRBV30 NA TGTGCCTGGAGTGTATCTCTGATCAATCAGCCCCAACATTTT CAWSVSLINQPQHF
NA TRBJ2-1 TRBV9 TRBD2 TGTGCCAGCAGCGTAGGGCTAGCGGGCTTGGGGGAGCAGTTCTTC CASSVGLAGLGEQFF
once TRBJ1-6 TRBV6-5 TRBD1 TGTGCCAGCAGTGGCGGGACAGCTGTTTCACCCCTCCACTTT CASSGGTAVSPLHF
NA TRBJ1-1 TRBV9 NA TGTGCCAGCAGCGTAGGGGGGGACACTGAAGCTTTCTTT CASSVGGDTEAFF
NA TRBJ1-2 TRBV14 NA TGTGCCAGCAGCCAAGGAGCCTGGGGCTACACCTTC CASSQGAWGYTF
NA TRBJ2-7 TRBV27 NA TGTGCCAGCAGTTTCGACGGTCAGGGAAACTACGAGCAGTACTTC CASSFDGQGNYEQYF
NA TRBJ1-2 TRBV6-5 NA TGTGCCAGCAGCCGAGGGGGGGCTGACTATGGCTACACCTTC CASSRGGADYGYTF
once TRBJ1-1 TRBV29-1 NA TGCAGCGGCGTCCGTCCGAACACTGAAGCTTTCTTT CSGVRPNTEAFF
NA TRBJ1-1 TRBV9 NA TGTGCCAGCAGCGCCACAGGGAGGACTGAAGCTTTCTTT CASSATGRTEAFF
NA TRBJ2-7 TRBV7-2 TRBD2 TGTGCCAGCAGCTCCTGGGGGGGGAGGGCTAGCGGGCAGAGGTACGAGCAGTACTTC CASSSWGGRASGQRYEQYF
NA TRBJ1-6 TRBV25-1 NA TGTGCCAGCAGTGAACCCCTTAGTCATTCACCCCTCCACTTT CASSEPLSHSPLHF
NA TRBJ2-4 TRBV7-9 NA TGTGCCAGCAGCCCCCTTGGAGGGATGGAAAACATTCAGTACTTC CASSPLGGMENIQYF
NA TRBJ1-1 TRBV6-5 TRBD1 TGTGCCAGCAGAGGCGCTTGGACAGGGTGGACTGAAGCTTTCTTT CASRGAWTGWTEAFF
NA TRBJ1-1 TRBV19 TRBD1 TGTGCCAGTAACTGGCAGGGGGCCACTGAAGCTTTCTTT CASNWQGATEAFF
once TRBJ2-7 TRBV11-2 TRBD2 TGTGCCAGCAGCTTAGATCGACTAGCCGCCAACGAGCAGTACTTC CASSLDRLAANEQYF
NA TRBJ2-7 TRBV5-4 NA TGTGCCAGCAGCCCCGCCGGGCGGGCCCGCTCCTACGAGCAGTACTTC CASSPAGRARSYEQYF
medium-sized TRBJ1-2 TRBV4-3 NA TGCGCCAGCAGCCTTGCGGGGGGCGGGGCGGCCTTC CASSLAGGGAAF
NA TRBJ1-2 TRBV29-1 NA TGCAGCGTTGTAGAAGGGGTTGATGGCTACACCTTC CSVVEGVDGYTF
NA TRBJ1-2 TRBV5-1 NA TGCGCCAGCAGCTTGGATGGGGGGACGTGGGATGGCTACACCTTC CASSLDGGTWDGYTF
NA TRBJ2-3 TRBV6-4 NA TGTGCCAGCAGTCAAAACCAACTAGCAACGGATACGCAGTATTTT CASSQNQLATDTQYF
NA TRBJ1-1 TRBV6-5 NA TGTGCCAGCAGTTACAGTTCGGGAGAAGCTTTCTTT CASSYSSGEAFF
NA TRBJ2-2 TRBV29-1 TRBD1 TGCAGCGTAAGACAGGGGGTCACCACCGGGGAGCTGTTTTTT CSVRQGVTTGELFF